This is a list of T cell receptor beta chains from one sample in a study of radiation and T cells in renal cell carcinoma. Measured with immunoSEQ multiplex PCR; TCRdb has only the in-frame clones, and not every one. This table has 100,000 to 150,000 clones, approximately 90% appearing once. The sample was blood, taken from a patient whose treatment included radiotherapy and nephrectomy. The receptors come from a woman between 65 and 79 years old with renal cell carcinoma. Each CDR3 is given with its conserved first and last residue.

J gene: TRBJ2-7
CDR3 length: 14
V gene: TRBV5-1
CDR3 protein: CASSLAGGAYEQYF

J gene: TRBJ2-3
CDR3 length: 15
V gene: TRBV19
CDR3 protein: CASSQDTGVTDTQYF

J gene: TRBJ1-1
CDR3 length: 14
V gene: TRBV5-4
CDR3 protein: CASSVDLGGTEAFF

J gene: TRBJ1-2
CDR3 length: 15
V gene: TRBV9
CDR3 protein: CASSVSGTGRAGYTF

J gene: TRBJ1-5
CDR3 length: 15
V gene: TRBV2
CDR3 protein: CASRSGTAGNQPQHF

J gene: TRBJ2-7
CDR3 length: 14
V gene: TRBV5-1
CDR3 protein: CASSFRGAGHEQYF

J gene: TRBJ2-5
CDR3 length: 15
V gene: TRBV25-1
CDR3 protein: CASSPFSGGSGEQYF

J gene: TRBJ1-2
CDR3 length: 14
V gene: TRBV15
CDR3 protein: CATRDIRGTPKYTF

J gene: TRBJ1-3
CDR3 length: 15
V gene: TRBV18
CDR3 protein: CASSPDISSGNTIYF

J gene: TRBJ2-1
CDR3 length: 13
V gene: TRBV5-1
CDR3 protein: CASSLLEAGEQFF